The 5 T cell receptor beta chains given below trace back to one sample, sequenced in a study of cytomegalovirus exposure and HLA in healthy donors (dated by TCRdb to 2015 to 2018). Library preparation was by the immunoSEQ multiplex PCR assay. For the multiplex PCR, a mixture combining 60 forward primers for TCR Vbeta segments and 13 reverse primers for TCR Jbeta segments was used. TCRdb obtained this table from immuneACCESS and retained in-frame rearrangements with V and J assigned. These tables miss some clones; where compared with another copy, unresolved V genes account for less than half of the shortfall, and the remainder is unexplained. The sample table holds 100,000 to 150,000 clones, of which around three quarters were seen once. Less than 4.5% of the sample comes from the top ten. Sequencing input: PBMCs. The receptors here all came from a man aged 40-55 years in good health and CMV-seronegative.

The rearrangement joins TRBV7-2 to TRBJ1-6, with 10 bases that match TRBD1. The CDR3 contains 16 residues. V shed 4 bases, J shed 10 bases, and the junction held 10 bases outside the gene matches. Germline V gene lookup returns CDR1 SGHTA and CDR2 FQGNSA. The CDR3 region is CASSSRQGALNSPLHF. The CDR3, as DNA: TGTGCCAGCAGCTCCCGACAGGGGGCGCTGAACTCACCCCTCCACTTT.

The chain recombines TRBV11-2 with TRBJ2-3; D gene unclear. Germline CDR1 is SGHAT and CDR2 is FQNNGV. The CDR3 sequence is 14 residues long. Trimming removed 0 bases from V and 4 bases from J, with 8 bases in between. The CDR3 region is CASSLDRLSDTQYF. The CDR3 DNA follows: TGTGCCAGCAGCTTAGATCGACTGTCAGATACGCAGTATTTT. Together with reference TRBV11-2 and TRBJ2-3, the CDR3 gives the full variable domain: EAGVAQSPRYKIIEKRQSVAFWCNPISGHATLYWYQQILGQGPKLLIQFQNNGVVDDSQLPKDRFSAERLKGVDSTLKIQPAKLEDSAVYLCASSLDRLSDTQYFGPGTRLTVL.

This clone was seen only once. The chain employs TRBV14 and TRBJ1-2, with 7 bases identical to TRBD1. Trimming cost V 0 bases and J 9 bases; bases outside gene matches: 10. The CDR3 covers 15 residues. Germline V gene lookup returns CDR1 SGHDN and CDR2 FVKESK. The DNA for the CDR3 is TGTGCCAGCAGCCAAGATTCCGGGACAGCCTGGAGCTACACCTTC. This translates into CASSQDSGTAWSYTF.

This clone was observed a handful of times. The CDR3 region is CASSYDSSYGYTF. The CDR3 region has the DNA TGTGCCAGCAGCTACGACAGTTCCTATGGCTACACCTTC. V is TRBV7-3 and J is TRBJ1-2; perhaps TRBD1 as D (5 bases). Trimming pared 4 bases from V and 4 bases from J, leaving 10 bases between. Germline V lookup: CDR1 SGHTA, CDR2 FQGTGA. The CDR3 loop spans 13 amino acids. The full variable domain, with the rest looked up from reference TRBV7-3 and TRBJ1-2, is GAGVSQTPSNKVTEKGKYVELRCDPISGHTALYWYRQSLGQGPEFLIYFQGTGAADDSGLPNDRFFAVRPEGSVSTLKIQRTERGDSAVYLCASSYDSSYGYTFGSGTRLTVV.

The rearrangement joins TRBV2 to TRBJ1-4; TRBD1 matches 7 bases. This CDR3 contains 12 residues. V gave up 6 bases and J gave up 7 bases; unmatched junction bases: 2. The V gene's germline CDR1 is SNHLY and CDR2 FYNNEI. CDR3 bases: TGTGCCAGCAGCGGGACAGCTGAAAAACTGTTTTTT. It is translated as CASSGTAEKLFF.